The 9 T cell receptor beta chains in this list originate from one sample, sequenced in a study of graft-versus-host responses after intestinal transplantation. The plating included 200,000 irradiated, violet-dye-labeled stimulator cells together with 200,000 CFSE-labeled responder cells. Here immunoSEQ multiplex PCR was the method, and the copy in TCRdb shows in-frame clones only, minus some. The table includes tens of thousands of clones, 30% to 40% detected once. Source: alloreactive CD8+ T cells from a mixed lymphocyte reaction culture, taken before intestinal transplant. Subset of the sample: CFSE-low proliferating T cells sorted from roughly six-day pre-transplant mixed lymphocyte reaction (GvH or HvG direction). These receptors came from a human patient who received an intestinal transplant.

This clone was counted between two and nine times. J is TRBJ1-4 and V is TRBV6-6, with D perhaps TRBD1 (5 bases). There are 14 residues in the CDR3. CDR1 and CDR2 from the germline V gene are MNHNY and SVGAGI (reference sequence). Trimming stripped 0 bases from V and 8 bases from J, with 10 bases between. The DNA of the CDR3 is TGTGCCAGCAGTTACTCGGGGGTTGGAGAAAAACTGTTTTTT. Amino acids: CASSYSGVGEKLFF.

This clone was found a few times. The chain joins TRBV6-6 to TRBJ2-1, with D possibly TRBD2 on 5 matching bases. Germline loops: CDR1 MNHNY, CDR2 SVGAGI (reference sequence). V was pared by 6 bases and J by 4 bases, with 13 bases between. The CDR3 is made up of 14 amino acids. The CDR3 region has the DNA TGTGCCAGCAGACGGGAAGGACCTTACAATGAGCAGTTCTTC. This codes for CASRREGPYNEQFF.

The J gene is TRBJ2-7, the V gene TRBV11-2; TRBD2 agrees at 9 bases. The CDR3 is made up of 14 amino acids. CDR1 is SGHAT, CDR2 FQNNGV, per germline. After removal of 1 base from V and 4 bases from J, the junction contained 2 bases not matched to a gene. The CDR3 loop is CASSLVAGAYEQYF. The CDR3 nucleotides are TGTGCCAGCAGCTTAGTAGCGGGAGCGTACGAGCAGTACTTC.

This clone has only a few counts. The rearrangement links TRBV6-6 to TRBJ1-1; maybe TRBD1 (5 bases). From germline, CDR1 is MNHNY and CDR2 SVGAGI (reference sequence). Trimming left V 0 bases short and J 4 bases short, with 9 bases between. CDR3 size: 14 residues. The CDR3 DNA is TGTGCCAGCAGTTACTCGCCGGGGGGCACTGAAGCTTTCTTT. This encodes CASSYSPGGTEAFF.

The chain uses TRBV6-4 and TRBJ2-7; 11 bases map to TRBD2. The CDR3 sequence is 16 residues long. V lost 2 bases to trimming and J lost 0 bases; unmatched junction nucleotides: 3. Germline CDR1 MRHNA, CDR2 SNTAGT. The CDR3 sequence is CASSDPSGRHSYEQYF. The CDR3, as DNA: TGTGCCAGCAGTGACCCTAGCGGGAGGCACTCCTACGAGCAGTACTTC.

This clone was detected a few times. This chain links TRBV11-2 with TRBJ2-7; D is unresolved. Deletions cut 10 bases from V and 7 bases from J, with 17 bases between. The CDR3 runs 12 residues. Germline V gene lookup returns CDR1 SGHAT and CDR2 FQNNGV. Here the CDR3 reads CATSLGAREQYF. The CDR3 nucleotides are TGTGCCACGAGTCTAGGTGCGAGGGAGCAGTACTTC.

The chain joins TRBV7-2 to TRBJ2-7, with D possibly being TRBD1 (6 bases). The CDR3 loop spans 14 amino acids. V was clipped by 1 base and J by 5 bases, with 12 bases between them. CDR1 is SGHTA, CDR2 FQGNSA, per germline. The CDR3 DNA follows: TGTGCCAGCAGCTTAGTGGGGACAAGGAACGAGCAGTACTTC. Translating it yields CASSLVGTRNEQYF.

This clone was found a few times. V and J are TRBV21-1 and TRBJ2-7; TRBD1, the D gene given by the table, was not confirmed from the DNA. TRBV21-1 is termed a pseudogene. The CDR3 sequence is 15 residues long. The CDR3 reads CASTPPYRGSYEQYF. The CDR3, as DNA: TGTGCCAGCACCCCCCCCTACAGGGGTTCCTACGAGCAGTACTTC.

For this clone: This may be a read error, as it is one base from a much larger clone. The chain combines TRBV9 with TRBJ2-5; either TRBD1 or TRBD2 may fit D (7 bases each). Germline CDR1 and CDR2: SGDLS and YYNGEE. The CDR3 extends over 15 amino acids. The CDR3 spells CARSQGGDNRETQYF. In nucleotides, the CDR3 is TGTGCCCGCAGCCAGGGGGGGGACAACCGAGAGACCCAGTACTTC.